Presented here are 20 T cell receptor beta chains from one specimen sequenced in a study of OX40 agonist ivuxolimab in advanced cancers. Libraries came from the immunoSEQ multiplex PCR assay. TCRdb's version of the immuneACCESS table is confined to in-frame rearrangements and falls short of the full clone set. An unresolved V gene accounts for under half of the shortfall where checked; the remainder is of unknown origin. This sample has roughly 70,000 clones in its table, and about 86% of those were observed once. 2% to 2.5% of the sample is in the top ten clones. The starting material was CD4+ or CD8+ T cells sorted from blood, obtained in a trial of the OX40 agonist ivuxolimab. Receptors originate from an adult with an advanced solid tumor such as melanoma, head and neck, liver or kidney cancer.

The chain couples TRBV7-9 to TRBJ2-2; D gene unclear. Germline V gene lookup returns CDR1 SEHNR and CDR2 FQNEAQ (reference sequence). The CDR3 has 17 amino acids. V dropped 0 bases and J dropped 1 base, with 12 bases sitting between them. The CDR3 loop reads CASSLAVTDWNTGELFF. CDR3 DNA sequence: TGTGCCAGCAGCTTAGCGGTAACAGACTGGAACACCGGGGAGCTGTTTTTT.

This sequence joins TRBV11-2 and TRBJ2-5; the D is unclear. The germline gives CDR1 SGHAT, CDR2 FQNNGV. The germline V and J ends were trimmed by 0 bases and 5 bases, with 4 bases remaining between them. This CDR3 spans 12 amino acids. CDR3 sequence: CASSLEAETQYF. The CDR3, as DNA: TGTGCCAGCAGCTTAGAGGCCGAGACCCAGTACTTC.

V is TRBV5-1 and J is TRBJ2-5; the D gene is possibly TRBD2 (6 bases). Trimming pared 5 bases from V and 5 bases from J, leaving 16 bases between. CDR1 SGHRS and CDR2 YFSETQ come from the germline V gene. The CDR3 is 14 amino acids. CDR3 amino acids: CASSLTGTRETQYF. Here the CDR3 DNA reads TGCGCCAGCAGTTTGACCGGGACTCGGGAGACCCAGTACTTC.

The chain links TRBV6-1 to TRBJ2-2; 7 positions match TRBD1. Losses at the gene ends were 6 bases for V and 0 bases for J; bases not matched to a gene: 1. CDR1 and CDR2 (germline): MNHNS, SASEGT. The CDR3 consists of 14 residues. The CDR3 loop reads CASRGQPNTGELFF. The CDR3 DNA follows: TGTGCCAGCAGGGGACAGCCGAACACCGGGGAGCTGTTTTTT.

The chain couples TRBV7-2 to TRBJ1-5; TRBD1 agrees at 7 bases. Germline trimming cut 4 bases from V and 1 base from J; bases unmatched to any gene: 4. The germline CDR1 and CDR2 sequences are SGHTA and FQGNSA. This CDR3 has 15 residues. Written as DNA, the CDR3 is TGTGCCAGCAGCTCGGGACAGTGGAGCAATCAGCCCCAGCATTTT. Translated: CASSSGQWSNQPQHF.

The CDR3 sequence is CASRPSGGLYNEQFF. DNA for the CDR3: TGTGCCAGCAGACCTAGCGGGGGCCTATACAATGAGCAGTTCTTC. The chain links TRBV2 to TRBJ2-1; 10 bases align to TRBD2. The CDR3 has 15 residues. Germline V gives CDR1 SNHLY, CDR2 FYNNEI. The trim removed 6 bases at V and 4 bases at J, leaving 6 bases unmatched.

CDR3 protein: CAWSPSGEQYF. Written as DNA, the CDR3 is TGTGCCTGGAGTCCCTCTGGAGAGCAGTACTTC. The gene calls are TRBV30 and TRBJ2-7; D remains unclear. Germline lookup yields CDR1 GTSNPN and CDR2 SVGIG (reference sequence). V lost 2 bases and J 7 bases, leaving 9 bases between the germline ends. The CDR3 covers 11 residues.

The rearrangement links TRBV5-6 to TRBJ1-5, with a tentative D call TRBD1 (6 bases). Deletions cut 4 bases from V and 0 bases from J, with 17 bases between. Germline lookup yields CDR1 SGHDT and CDR2 YYEEEE. The CDR3 is 17 amino acids. Written as DNA, the CDR3 is TGTGCCAGCAGCCAACGTATAAGGGGGGATAGCAATCAGCCCCAGCATTTT. This sequence encodes CASSQRIRGDSNQPQHF.

This clone came up once. The V and J genes are TRBV19 and TRBJ1-5; the D is unclear. The CDR3 runs to 16 residues. Trimming took off 6 bases at V and 0 bases at J, with 15 bases between the two ends. Per germline, CDR1 LNHDA and CDR2 SQIVND (reference sequence). CDR3 region: CASSPWGEPSNQPQHF. CDR3 coding DNA: TGTGCCAGTAGCCCCTGGGGTGAGCCTAGCAATCAGCCCCAGCATTTT. Filled out from reference TRBV19 and TRBJ1-5, the complete variable domain reads DGGITQSPKYLFRKEGQNVTLSCEQNLNHDAMYWYRQDPGQGLRLIYYSQIVNDFQKGDIAEGYSVSREKKESFPLTVTSAQKNPTAFYLCASSPWGEPSNQPQHFGDGTRLSIL.

The gene calls are TRBV7-8 and TRBJ1-1, with D possibly TRBD1 on 6 matching bases. This CDR3 has 12 residues. The germline V gene has CDR1 SGHVS and CDR2 FQNEAQ. V was pared by 5 bases and J by 5 bases, with 9 bases between. CDR3 loop: CASSPGATEAFF. In DNA form, the CDR3 reads TGTGCCAGCAGCCCAGGGGCGACTGAAGCTTTCTTT.

This chain links TRBV6-6 with TRBJ2-5; 8 bases fit TRBD1. CDR3 size: 13 residues. Per germline, CDR1 MNHNY and CDR2 SVGAGI (reference sequence). V shed 6 bases and J 3 bases; nucleotides not matched to a gene: 3. The CDR3 DNA follows: TGTGCCAGCAGGCCGGACAGGGAAGAGACCCAGTACTTC. Translation gives CASRPDREETQYF.

This clone was recorded a few times. This CDR3 is CASSLVGGRNTEAFF. DNA for the CDR3: TGTGCCAGCAGCTTGGTGGGGGGCAGGAACACTGAAGCTTTCTTT. The chain is built from TRBV5-6 and TRBJ1-1; D perhaps matches TRBD1 (6 bases). This CDR3 spans 15 amino acids. V was pared by 0 bases and J by 1 base, with 10 bases between. Germline V lookup: CDR1 SGHDT, CDR2 YYEEEE.

The chain is built from TRBV10-3 and TRBJ2-7, with D unclear. This CDR3 has 16 residues. Looked up from germline, CDR1 is ENHRY and CDR2 is SYGVKD. V dropped 4 bases and J dropped 5 bases, with 21 bases sitting between them. The CDR3 region has the DNA TGTGCCATCAGTGGCGGCGAGATACACAGAAGCAACGAGCAGTACTTC. This codes for CAISGGEIHRSNEQYF.

This clone showed up just a few times. The chain has TRBV21-1 and TRBJ1-2. TRBV21-1 constitutes a pseudogene. This CDR3 is built from 12 residues. The CDR3 protein is CASIKGGLGYTF. Here the CDR3 DNA reads TGTGCCAGCATCAAGGGGGGGCTCGGCTACACCTTC.

The V call is TRBV19, the J call TRBJ1-4; TRBD1 matches 9 bases. Per the germline V gene, CDR1 is LNHDA and CDR2 is SQIVND (reference sequence). V lost 5 bases to trimming and J lost 7 bases; unmatched junction nucleotides: 8. The CDR3 is 15 amino acids. The CDR3 is CASSPQGARGEKLFF. Written as DNA, the CDR3 is TGTGCCAGTAGTCCACAGGGGGCAAGGGGTGAAAAACTGTTTTTT.

The rearrangement links TRBV7-2 to TRBJ1-5, with D unresolved. With 2 bases removed from V and 6 bases from J, the gap between germline ends came to 5 bases. The CDR3 runs to 12 residues. The germline V gene has CDR1 SGHTA and CDR2 FQGNSA. CDR3 in amino acids: CASSLLGQPQHF. CDR3 in DNA: TGTGCCAGCAGCTTATTGGGTCAGCCCCAGCATTTT.

The chain employs TRBV27 and TRBJ1-5; D remains ambiguous. The CDR3 runs to 14 residues. Trimming stripped 4 bases from V and 3 bases from J, with 10 bases between. CDR1 and CDR2 (germline): MNHEY, SMNVEV (reference sequence). CDR3 in DNA: TGTGCCAGCAGTTATCTTGGGGACAATCAGCCCCAGCATTTT. Encoded protein: CASSYLGDNQPQHF.

This chain uses TRBV7-2 with TRBJ1-4; D may be TRBD1 (6 bases). Germline V gene sequence: CDR1 SGHTA, CDR2 FQGNSA. The V and J ends lost 4 bases and 8 bases respectively, with 14 bases between them. The CDR3 has 14 amino acids. The CDR3 spells CASSSGQRGEKLFF. DNA for the CDR3: TGTGCCAGCAGCTCTGGACAGCGAGGCGAAAAACTGTTTTTT.

J is TRBJ2-3 and V is TRBV2; weak D call: TRBD2 (7 bases). This CDR3 has 13 amino acids. Germline-derived CDR1 and CDR2 are SNHLY and FYNNEI. Deletions cut 8 bases from V and 4 bases from J, with 13 bases between. DNA for the CDR3: TGTGCCAGCTTTGGGGGGGCCGCAGATACGCAGTATTTT. It translates to CASFGGAADTQYF.

This clone was picked up one time. The J gene is TRBJ1-1, the V gene TRBV30; D gene uncertain. The germline V and J ends were trimmed by 2 bases and 7 bases, with 17 bases remaining between them. Germline assignment: CDR1 GTSNPN and CDR2 SVGIG (reference sequence). The CDR3 length is 14 residues. The CDR3 loop reads CAWSPGSGSGEAFF. For the CDR3, the DNA is TGTGCCTGGAGTCCCGGGTCTGGGTCCGGTGAAGCTTTCTTT.